These T cell receptor beta chains were read from a single sample in a study of cytotoxic CD8 clonotypes in ibrutinib-treated CLL. The protocol was immunoSEQ multiplex PCR, while the TCRdb copy is restricted to in-frame clones and leaves out a portion. Of about 130,000 clones detected, 75% to 80% appear once; the ten largest clones hold approximately 5.1%. The sequenced sample was PBMCs, obtained after 24 months of ibrutinib treatment. The receptor set was obtained from a human donor with chronic lymphocytic leukemia. Both conserved end residues are part of each CDR3. The order of the fields is V gene, D gene, clone size, J gene, CDR3 DNA, CDR3 protein. D genes are given only for firm matches. Only some rows state a clone size, as once, few, many or a class for expanded clones.

TRBV7-2	-	-	TRBJ2-2	TGTGCCAGCAGCTTCAGGGGAACCGGGGAGCTGTTTTTT	CASSFRGTGELFF
TRBV11-2	-	-	TRBJ2-3	TGTGCCAGCAGCTTAACAGACACCCATACGCAGTATTTT	CASSLTDTHTQYF
TRBV7-2	-	-	TRBJ1-3	TGTGCCAGCAGCCCACACATGGGGCTGTCTGGAAACACCATATATTTT	CASSPHMGLSGNTIYF
TRBV5-1	-	-	TRBJ1-1	TGCGCCAGCAGCTCGGCATGGGGCACTGAAGCTTTCTTT	CASSSAWGTEAFF
TRBV11-2	TRBD1	-	TRBJ1-1	TGTGCCAGCAGCTTGACAGGGTACGGCACTGAAGCTTTCTTT	CASSLTGYGTEAFF
TRBV18	TRBD1	-	TRBJ1-5	TGTGCCAGCTCACCCCAGGGGGCGGGTAACAATCAGCCCCAGCATTTT	CASSPQGAGNNQPQHF
TRBV18	-	-	TRBJ1-5	TGTGCCAGCTCACCGATGGGGGCCCCACAGCCCCAGCATTTT	CASSPMGAPQPQHF
TRBV15	-	-	TRBJ2-7	TGTGCCACCAGCAGAGATCCCTCTGGTACCTACGAGCAGTACTTC	CATSRDPSGTYEQYF
TRBV7-9	TRBD1	-	TRBJ1-2	TGTGCCAGCACCCCGACAGGGATGGACGGCTACACCTTC	CASTPTGMDGYTF
TRBV11-3	-	-	TRBJ1-1	TGTGCCAGCAGCTTAGGAGAAGGGGCCCACACTGAAGCTTTCTTT	CASSLGEGAHTEAFF
TRBV10-3	-	-	TRBJ2-3	TGTGCCATCAGTCCCACCCCCGCAGCGGATAGCACAGATACGCAGTATTTT	CAISPTPAADSTDTQYF
TRBV28	-	few	TRBJ2-1	TGTGCCAGCAGTCGCGAGCGATCCTACAATGAGCAGTTCTTC	CASSRERSYNEQFF
TRBV27	-	-	TRBJ1-5	TGTGCCAGCAGTTTATGGGGGAAGCAGCCCCAGCATTTT	CASSLWGKQPQHF
TRBV19	-	-	TRBJ1-5	TGTGCCAGTAGTAACCCGGGTTTGGGCAATCAGCCCCAGCATTTT	CASSNPGLGNQPQHF
TRBV4-2	-	-	TRBJ2-3	TGTGCCAGCAGCCAACGGACAGCAGATACGCAGTATTTT	CASSQRTADTQYF
TRBV15	-	-	TRBJ1-5	TGTGCCACCAGTCGGTTAGGGGGAGACAATCAGCCCCAGCATTTT	CATSRLGGDNQPQHF
TRBV16	TRBD1	-	TRBJ2-3	TGTGCCAGCAGCCAAACCGGACAGGGGGCAAACACAGATACGCAGTATTTT	CASSQTGQGANTDTQYF